Listed here is a single TCR beta chain. What it recognizes is unknown. MiXCR, run by TCRdb on the 5' RACE reads, gives a single entry per CDR3 protein. Found here are 700,000 or so distinct CDR3 sequences, approximately 9% of them singletons; the top ten hold roughly 0.97%. The germline V gene encodes CDR1 SQVTM and CDR2 ANQGSEA. The CDR3 has 15 amino acids. Losses at the gene ends were 2 bases for V and 2 bases for J; bases not matched to a gene: 3. This entry comes from a study of identical twins. Every sampled donor was Caucasian and healthy. The study, taken as a whole, reports: Reduced insertions were recorded for abundant cord blood beta clonotypes, with no such pattern in memory repertoires. Out-of-frame alpha sequences shared between twins exhibited an excess of low generation probability.

This same sample was also part of a study on yellow fever vaccine responses in identical twins. That study adds: As reported, the vaccine T cell response of twins seemed partly convergent and partly personalized.

The clonotype was recovered from a woman in her late teens or twenties in good health. The chain couples TRBV29-1 to TRBJ2-5, with 12 positions matching TRBD1. What was sequenced was PBMCs. CDR3 sequence reads: CSVEPGQGAQETQYF. As DNA, the CDR3 is TGCAGCGTTGAACCGGGACAGGGGGCTCAAGAGACCCAGTACTTC. Complete variable domain (other parts from reference TRBV29-1 and TRBJ2-5): SAVISQKPSRDICQRGTSLTIQCQVDSQVTMMFWYRQQPGQSLTLIATANQGSEATYESGFVIDKFPISRPNLTFSTLTVSNMSPEDSSIYLCSVEPGQGAQETQYFGPGTRLLVL.